The text below deals with one T cell receptor beta chain. The data stem from a study of blood T cell repertoires in COVID-19. Study information: COVID-19 samples, acute and convalescent, were from the United States, Italy and Spain. Nucleic acid was either cDNA or gDNA, and it came from T cells, B-cell-depleted T cells, or PBMCs.

Per the authors' pipeline: Reference gene primer amplification yielded estimated nucleated cell counts. Using immunoSEQ multiplex PCR, the repertoire was profiled, and TCRdb retains in-frame clones only, with some absent. From that table come the V and J calls and clone size; the DNA was used to work out D and trimming. The top ten clones hold less than 7.5% of a sample with over 200,000 clones, around nine tenths of them seen once. The TCR was taken from a man aged 60 to 69 who had recovered from COVID-19. The sample consisted of peripheral blood.

CDR3 region: CASSIDRVGGNQPQHF. For the CDR3, the DNA is TGTGCCAGTAGTATTGACAGGGTCGGAGGCAATCAGCCCCAGCATTTT. V and J are TRBV19 and TRBJ1-5; TRBD1 matches 7 bases. The CDR3 totals 16 residues. The germline gives CDR1 LNHDA, CDR2 SQIVND (reference sequence). The junction had 7 bases not matched to a gene; V was cut back by 3 bases and J by 2 bases.